A selection of T cell receptor beta chains follows, all from one sample in a study. TCRdb recomputed calls from the RT-PCR reads with MiXCR, one row per CDR3 protein. Altogether almost 700,000 distinct CDR3 sequences are present, more than 13% being singletons, with the ten largest covering 3% to 4.5%. The sample comprised memory CD4+ T cells from blood. Receptors were obtained from a female donor in good health, serving as a healthy control. The CDR3 runs from the conserved cysteine through the conserved F or W.

j_gene,v_gene,CDR3aa
TRBJ2-3,TRBV12-3/TRBV12-4,CASSPSTGDTQYF
TRBJ1-5,TRBV30,CAWSAGYPKGQPQHF
TRBJ2-7,TRBV25-1,CASSEGKRTNPYEQYF
TRBJ2-7,TRBV28,CASTQGGATSYEQYF
TRBJ1-3,TRBV30,CAWSGISGNTIYF
TRBJ2-5,TRBV6-5,CASSDSRGSQETQYF
TRBJ2-1,TRBV6-4,CASSPEWTEDNEQFF
TRBJ2-1,TRBV9,CASSVAGQQYNEQFF
TRBJ1-1,TRBV6-6,CASRDQQGVNTEAFF
TRBJ2-4,TRBV28,CASLDGGVQNIQYF
TRBJ1-5,TRBV12-3/TRBV12-4,CASRSISGNQPQHF
TRBJ1-1,TRBV6-5,CASSYFPGQGWTFF
TRBJ1-4,TRBV12-3/TRBV12-4,CASSSRVPMFF
TRBJ2-3,TRBV11-2,CASSLAQGAGTDTQYF
TRBJ1-2,TRBV30,CAWSVRQMYGYTF
TRBJ1-4,TRBV7-6,CASSLQSYSATNEKLFF
TRBJ2-2,TRBV28,CASMGAGGGTGELFF
TRBJ2-1,TRBV23-1,CASSHPGQGPRHEQFF
TRBJ1-5,TRBV4-3,CASSQELYSNQPQHF
TRBJ2-1,TRBV28,CASSSAGTRGNEQFF
TRBJ2-7,TRBV7-2,CASSLFWEGEQYF
TRBJ2-3,TRBV4-3,CASSQDRGRVTDTQYF
TRBJ2-3,TRBV4-2,CASSQAVRTDTQYF
TRBJ1-6,TRBV4-3,CASSQEGDSPLHF
TRBJ2-5,TRBV6-2/TRBV6-3,CASTVGQLGTQYF
TRBJ2-5,TRBV20-1,CSAHFPRSGRETQYF
TRBJ2-3,TRBV20-1,CSARGRLAGSTDTQYF
TRBJ2-3,TRBV11-2,CASSLVGLPTDTQYF
TRBJ2-7,TRBV29-1,CSVEDQARGRAYEQYF
TRBJ1-2,TRBV5-5,CASSLGGQGGGYTF
TRBJ1-5,TRBV30,CAWGLSSNQPQHF
TRBJ2-5,TRBV5-1,CASSSAGQWGTQYF
TRBJ1-5,TRBV12-3/TRBV12-4,CASSSGQGGNQPQHF
TRBJ2-5,TRBV7-2,CASSGGRTETQYF
TRBJ1-1,TRBV27,CASSSPGGNAEAFF
TRBJ2-1,TRBV7-8,CASSPLITAGRGQANEQFF
TRBJ2-3,TRBV10-3,CAISEGGASTDTQYF
TRBJ2-7,TRBV28,CASIHTDSSYEQYF
TRBJ1-5,TRBV24-1,CATSDSGWGSNQPQHF
TRBJ1-1,TRBV29-1,CSVDPEEGTEAFF
TRBJ2-1,TRBV12-3/TRBV12-4,CAGGAFLNEQFF
TRBJ2-3,TRBV24-1,CATSDQRTGISDTQYF
TRBJ1-5,TRBV6-6,CASSLPPGQDDQPQHF
TRBJ2-1,TRBV29-1,CSVSQGYGGNEQFF
TRBJ2-5,TRBV20-1,CSARPLALSTETQYF
TRBJ1-2,TRBV20-1,CSARDRTGGSGYTF
TRBJ2-5,TRBV6-6,CASSYLGQKQETQYF
TRBJ2-6,TRBV12-3/TRBV12-4,CASSLRGAGANVLTF
TRBJ2-1,TRBV3-1,CASSQVVKGNEQFF
TRBJ1-2,TRBV7-2,CASSLSRGGSSGYTF
TRBJ2-1,TRBV5-1,CASRQSPGLADNEQFF
TRBJ1-1,TRBV6-5,CASSQGQGQAFF